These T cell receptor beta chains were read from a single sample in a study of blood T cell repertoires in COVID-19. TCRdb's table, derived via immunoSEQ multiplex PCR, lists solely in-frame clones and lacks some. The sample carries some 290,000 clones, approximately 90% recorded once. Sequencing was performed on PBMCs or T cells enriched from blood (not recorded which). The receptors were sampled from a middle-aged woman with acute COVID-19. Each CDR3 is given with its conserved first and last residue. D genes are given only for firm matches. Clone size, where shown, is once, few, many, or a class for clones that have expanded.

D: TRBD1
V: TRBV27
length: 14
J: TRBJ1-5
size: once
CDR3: CATRQGYSNQPQHF
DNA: TGTGCCACCAGACAGGGATATAGCAATCAGCCCCAGCATTTT

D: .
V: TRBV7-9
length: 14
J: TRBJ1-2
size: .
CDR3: CASSLSRSRDGYTF
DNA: TGTGCCAGCAGCTTAAGTCGATCCCGGGATGGCTACACCTTC

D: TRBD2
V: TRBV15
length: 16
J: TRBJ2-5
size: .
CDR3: CATSRDQGGAQETQYF
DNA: TGTGCCACCAGCAGAGATCAGGGAGGGGCCCAGGAGACCCAGTACTTC

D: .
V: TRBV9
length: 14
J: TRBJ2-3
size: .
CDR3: CASSVDVAGDTQYF
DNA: TGTGCCAGCAGCGTAGACGTGGCGGGAGATACGCAGTATTTT

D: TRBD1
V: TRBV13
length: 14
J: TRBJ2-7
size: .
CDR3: CASSRTAGGYEQYF
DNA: TGTGCCAGCAGTCGGACGGCAGGGGGCTACGAGCAGTACTTC

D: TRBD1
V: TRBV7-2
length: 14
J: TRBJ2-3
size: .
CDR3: CASSLDRSTDTQYF
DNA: TGTGCCAGCAGCTTGGACAGGTCCACAGATACGCAGTATTTT

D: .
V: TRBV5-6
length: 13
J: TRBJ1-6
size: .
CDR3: CASKGGPNSPLHF
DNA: TGTGCCAGCAAGGGGGGGCCGAATTCACCCCTCCACTTT

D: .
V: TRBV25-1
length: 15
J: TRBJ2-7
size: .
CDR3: CASRPSVGRGYEQYF
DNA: TGTGCCAGCAGGCCCTCGGTGGGAAGGGGCTACGAGCAGTACTTC

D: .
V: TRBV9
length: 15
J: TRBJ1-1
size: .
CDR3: CASSPHRAGAAEAFF
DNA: TGTGCCAGCAGCCCCCACCGGGCGGGGGCGGCTGAAGCTTTCTTT

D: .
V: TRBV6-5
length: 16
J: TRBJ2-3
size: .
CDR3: CASSYTRQTSTDTQYF
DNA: TGTGCCAGCAGTTACACAAGACAGACTAGCACAGATACGCAGTATTTT

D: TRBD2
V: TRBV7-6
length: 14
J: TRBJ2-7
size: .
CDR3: CASSPLAGGNEQYF
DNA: TGTGCCAGCAGCCCTCTAGCGGGAGGGAACGAGCAGTACTTC

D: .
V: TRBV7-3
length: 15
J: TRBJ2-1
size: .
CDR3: CASSPTGQLNNEQFF
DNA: TGTGCCAGCAGCCCTACAGGACAGCTTAACAATGAGCAGTTCTTC

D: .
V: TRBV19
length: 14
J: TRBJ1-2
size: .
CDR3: CASSSQELNYGYTF
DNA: TGTGCCAGTAGTTCCCAGGAACTGAACTATGGCTACACCTTC

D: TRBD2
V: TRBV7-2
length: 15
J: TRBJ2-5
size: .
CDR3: CASSLEGLAGETQYF
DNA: TGTGCCAGCAGCTTAGAAGGACTAGCGGGAGAGACCCAGTACTTC

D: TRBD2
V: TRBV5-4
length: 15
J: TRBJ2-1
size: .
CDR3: CASNELAGVVDEQFF
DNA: TGTGCCAGCAACGAACTAGCGGGAGTCGTAGATGAGCAGTTCTTC

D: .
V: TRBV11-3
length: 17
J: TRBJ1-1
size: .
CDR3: CASSLGGTDRWYTEAFF
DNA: TGTGCCAGCAGCCTAGGGGGAACCGACAGGTGGTACACTGAAGCTTTCTTT

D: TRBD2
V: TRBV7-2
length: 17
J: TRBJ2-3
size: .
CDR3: CASSLIFGTIGTDTQYF
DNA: TGTGCCAGCAGCTTAATTTTCGGGACTATCGGCACAGATACGCAGTATTTT

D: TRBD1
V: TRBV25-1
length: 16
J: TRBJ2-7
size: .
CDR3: CASSGSPTGIAVEQYF
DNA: TGTGCCAGCAGTGGTTCCCCGACAGGGATCGCGGTCGAGCAGTACTTC

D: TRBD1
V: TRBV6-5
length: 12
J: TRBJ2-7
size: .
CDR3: CASRTPTGAMHF
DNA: TGTGCCAGCAGAACCCCTACAGGGGCGATGCACTTC

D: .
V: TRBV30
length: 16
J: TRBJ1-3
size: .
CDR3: CAWRELHLKAGNTIYF
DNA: TGTGCCTGGAGAGAGCTTCACCTCAAAGCTGGAAACACCATATATTTT

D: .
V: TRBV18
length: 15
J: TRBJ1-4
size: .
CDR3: CASSPWGETNEKLFF
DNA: TGTGCCAGCTCTCCCTGGGGAGAAACTAATGAAAAACTGTTTTTT

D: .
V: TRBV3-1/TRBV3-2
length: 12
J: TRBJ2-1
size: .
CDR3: CASSELSGEQFF
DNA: TGTGCCAGCAGCGAGCTCTCCGGTGAGCAGTTCTTC

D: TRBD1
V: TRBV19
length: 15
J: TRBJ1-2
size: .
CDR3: CASSETGGRLYGYTF
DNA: TGTGCCAGTAGTGAAACAGGGGGCAGGTTGTATGGCTACACCTTC

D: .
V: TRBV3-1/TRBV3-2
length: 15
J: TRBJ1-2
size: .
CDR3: CASSQDWGGLYGYTF
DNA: TGTGCCAGCAGCCAAGACTGGGGGGGGCTCTATGGCTACACCTTC

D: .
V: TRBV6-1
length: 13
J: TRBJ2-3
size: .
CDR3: CASSWAITDTQYF
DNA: TGTGCCAGCAGTTGGGCCATCACAGATACGCAGTATTTT

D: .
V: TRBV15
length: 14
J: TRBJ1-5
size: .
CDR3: CATSDGRSTQPQHF
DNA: TGTGCCACCAGCGATGGTCGGAGCACTCAGCCCCAGCATTTT

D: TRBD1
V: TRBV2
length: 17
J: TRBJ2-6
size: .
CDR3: CASRPRTGASGANVLTF
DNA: TGTGCCAGCCGTCCCAGGACAGGGGCGTCTGGGGCCAACGTCCTGACTTTC

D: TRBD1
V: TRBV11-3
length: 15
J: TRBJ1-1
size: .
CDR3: CASSLKGTANTEAFF
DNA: TGTGCCAGCAGCTTAAAAGGGACAGCTAACACTGAAGCTTTCTTT

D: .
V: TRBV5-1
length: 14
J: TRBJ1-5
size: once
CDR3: CASSLEGANQPQHF
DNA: TGCGCCAGCAGCTTAGAGGGCGCAAATCAGCCCCAGCATTTT

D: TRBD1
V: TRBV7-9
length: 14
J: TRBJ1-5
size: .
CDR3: CASSLRGSNQPQHF
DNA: TGTGCCAGCAGCCTCAGGGGGAGCAATCAGCCCCAGCATTTT

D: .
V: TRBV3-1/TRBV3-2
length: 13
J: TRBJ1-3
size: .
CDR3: CASSQDAGNTIYF
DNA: TGTGCCAGCAGCCAAGACGCTGGAAACACCATATATTTT

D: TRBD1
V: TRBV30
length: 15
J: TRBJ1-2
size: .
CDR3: CASLHRDRGLAGYTF
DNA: TGTGCCTCGCTCCACCGGGACAGGGGGCTGGCTGGCTACACCTTC

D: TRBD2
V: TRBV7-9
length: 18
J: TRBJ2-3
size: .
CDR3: CASSRKHDYGGAADTQYF
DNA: TGTGCCAGCAGCCGAAAACACGACTACGGGGGGGCCGCAGATACGCAGTATTTT

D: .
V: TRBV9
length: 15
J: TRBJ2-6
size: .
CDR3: CASSSPGAGANVLTF
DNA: TGTGCCAGCAGCAGTCCGGGAGCAGGGGCCAACGTCCTGACTTTC

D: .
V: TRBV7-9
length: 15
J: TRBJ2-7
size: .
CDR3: CASSPPPGYPYEQYF
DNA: TGTGCCAGCAGCCCCCCGCCGGGGTATCCCTACGAGCAGTACTTC

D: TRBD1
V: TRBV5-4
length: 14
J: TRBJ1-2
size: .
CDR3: CASRGGEVNYGYTF
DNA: TGTGCCAGCAGAGGGGGCGAGGTTAACTATGGCTACACCTTC

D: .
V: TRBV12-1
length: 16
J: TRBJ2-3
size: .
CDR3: CASSPSSGRAPDTQYF
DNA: TGTGCCAGCAGCCCCTCGAGCGGGAGGGCCCCAGATACGCAGTATTTT

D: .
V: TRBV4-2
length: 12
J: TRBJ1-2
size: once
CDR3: CASSLGNYGYTF
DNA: TGTGCCAGCAGCCTCGGGAACTATGGCTACACCTTC

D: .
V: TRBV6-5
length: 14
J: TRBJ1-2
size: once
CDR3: CASSSGSTRSGYTF
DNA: TGTGCCAGCAGTTCGGGATCTACCCGGTCTGGCTACACCTTC

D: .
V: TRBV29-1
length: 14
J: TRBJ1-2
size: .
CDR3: CSVALTGGDYGYTF
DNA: TGCAGCGTTGCGCTGACGGGCGGGGACTATGGCTACACCTTC

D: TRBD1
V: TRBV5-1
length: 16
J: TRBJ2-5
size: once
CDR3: CASSSGGGQGLKTQYF
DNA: TGCGCCAGCAGCTCCGGAGGGGGACAGGGGCTCAAGACCCAGTACTTC

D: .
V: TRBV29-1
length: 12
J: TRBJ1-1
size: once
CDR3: CSVEDLRGGAFF
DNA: TGCAGCGTTGAAGATCTTAGGGGGGGGGCTTTCTTT

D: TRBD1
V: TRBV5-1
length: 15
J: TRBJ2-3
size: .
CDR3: CASSLGDRRTDTQYF
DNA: TGCGCCAGCAGCTTGGGGGACAGACGCACAGATACGCAGTATTTT

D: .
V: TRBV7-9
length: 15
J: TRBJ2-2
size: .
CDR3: CASSTGQANTGELFF
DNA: TGTGCCAGCAGCACCGGCCAGGCGAACACCGGGGAGCTGTTTTTT

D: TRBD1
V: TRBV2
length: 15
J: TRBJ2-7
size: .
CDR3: CASRPGTGGLYEQYF
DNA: TGTGCCAGCAGACCCGGGACAGGGGGCTTATACGAGCAGTACTTC

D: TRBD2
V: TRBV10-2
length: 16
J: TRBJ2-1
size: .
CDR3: CASSESGGWLANEQFF
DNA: TGCGCCAGCAGTGAGTCGGGGGGGTGGCTGGCCAATGAGCAGTTCTTC

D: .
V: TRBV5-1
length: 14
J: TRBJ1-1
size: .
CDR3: CASTSGITNTEAFF
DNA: TGCGCCAGCACCTCCGGGATTACGAACACTGAAGCTTTCTTT